The 16 T cell receptor beta chains below all came from one sample that was sequenced in a study of radiation and T cells in renal cell carcinoma (TCRdb year 2020). The time point label corresponds to: tumor resected at nephrectomy. Read against the paper, the sample's treatment or condition label means: 15 Gy SBRT to primary tumor, nephrectomy 4 weeks later. The library was made by the immunoSEQ multiplex PCR assay. TCRdb mirrors the immuneACCESS table, restricted to in-frame sequences. Some clones are absent from its copies; in checked studies, under half trace to an unresolved V gene, and the reason for the others is unknown. In all, the sample holds 20,000 or so clones, and about 50% of those were seen once. The ten top clones hold 16% of the sample. The sequences come from tumor tissue, collected from a patient whose treatment included radiotherapy and nephrectomy. These receptors all stem from a woman aged 45-59 years with renal cell carcinoma.

The chain carries TRBV29-1 and TRBJ1-1, with unresolved D. V lost 1 base, J lost 4 bases, and 10 bases lay in between. The CDR3 totals 13 residues. Germline V CDR1 and CDR2: SQVTM, ANQGSEA. The CDR3 DNA follows: TGCAGCGTTGAAGTAGGGAGTACCACTGAAGCTTTCTTT. It codes for CSVEVGSTTEAFF.

This clone came up a few times. This chain uses TRBV6-1 with TRBJ2-5, with 8 nucleotides matching TRBD2. V shed 0 bases, J shed 1 base, and the junction held 10 bases outside the gene matches. This CDR3 spans 18 amino acids. The germline V gene has CDR1 MNHNS and CDR2 SASEGT. The CDR3 is CASSEALRGSGVQETQYF. CDR3 bases: TGTGCCAGCAGTGAAGCGCTTCGGGGTAGCGGGGTCCAAGAGACCCAGTACTTC.

As to this clone: The missing conserved phenylalanine or tryptophan at the end of this CDR3 makes a read error likely. It is unclear where the CDR3 begins or ends on the DNA, so no DNA is shown, and the CDR3 is as TCRdb lists it. This chain joins TRBV2 and TRBJ1-1; the table assigns TRBD1, which was not confirmed against the DNA. Germline CDR1 reads SNHLY; CDR2 reads FYNNEI. The CDR3 is 11 residues long, counting both termini. This chain's CDR3 is CASSEARQKYT.

A few counts support this clone. V usage is TRBV5-1 and J usage is TRBJ2-1; D is possibly TRBD1 (6 bases). The germline CDR1 and CDR2 sequences are SGHRS and YFSETQ. This CDR3 spans 13 amino acids. V shed 5 bases and J shed 7 bases, with 13 bases lying between them. CDR3 in DNA: TGCGCCAGCAGATGGACAGAAACTAATGAGCAGTTCTTC. Protein sequence: CASRWTETNEQFF.

This clone appeared a few times. This rearrangement joins TRBV19 to TRBJ2-5, with D perhaps TRBD1 (6 bases). Germline assignment: CDR1 LNHDA and CDR2 SQIVND (reference sequence). CDR3 size: 13 residues. The V end lost 9 bases, the J end lost 0 bases, and 11 bases lay between the germline ends. CDR3 nucleotides: TGTGCCAGCAGGGGAGCGTACCAAGAGACCCAGTACTTC. Translation: CASRGAYQETQYF.

The V and J genes are TRBV9 and TRBJ2-7, with 8 bases that match TRBD1. Germline loops: CDR1 SGDLS, CDR2 YYNGEE. This CDR3 contains 15 residues. The ends lost 0 bases at V and 3 bases at J; junction bases unmatched: 5. CDR3 sequence (DNA): TGTGCCAGCAGCGTAGAGACAGGGGTAGTCTACGAGCAGTACTTC. This encodes CASSVETGVVYEQYF.

This clone was recorded a few times. The chain joins TRBV25-1 to TRBJ1-2; 11 bases are shared with TRBD1. CDR3 length: 16 residues. Germline CDR1 and CDR2: MGHDK and SYGVNS. V was clipped by 3 bases and J by 4 bases; unmatched bases: 7. As DNA, the CDR3 is TGTGCCAGCAGTGATCCCCGGACAGGGGGCATCTATGGCTACACCTTC. Protein sequence: CASSDPRTGGIYGYTF.

V is TRBV27 and J is TRBJ2-3; 8 bases fit TRBD1. Trimming at V came to 4 bases and at J to 3 bases, leaving 6 bases not matched to a gene. The CDR3 spans 15 residues. Looked up from germline, CDR1 is MNHEY and CDR2 is SMNVEV (reference sequence). CDR3 bases: TGTGCCAGCAGTTCTCAGGGGGCGCCAACAGATACGCAGTATTTT. As protein: CASSSQGAPTDTQYF.

This sequence joins TRBV25-1 and TRBJ1-1; D uncertain. V was trimmed by 1 base and J by 3 bases, leaving 9 bases between them. The CDR3 loop spans 14 amino acids. Germline CDR1 and CDR2: MGHDK and SYGVNS. CDR3 residues: CASSEFGVHTEAFF. CDR3 DNA: TGTGCCAGCAGTGAATTCGGGGTCCACACTGAAGCTTTCTTT.

This chain uses TRBV7-9 with TRBJ1-6; D is unclear. V was shortened by 1 base and J by 16 bases, with 11 bases between the two germline ends. Germline V gives CDR1 SEHNR, CDR2 FQNEAQ (reference sequence). CDR3 length: 12 amino acids. CDR3 region: CASSLGGAALHF. The CDR3, as DNA: TGTGCCAGCAGCTTAGGAGGCGCAGCACTCCACTTT.

The V and J genes are TRBV29-1 and TRBJ2-5, with 10 nucleotides matching TRBD1. CDR3 length equals 14 residues. Trimming removed 6 bases from V and 5 bases from J; junction bases left unmatched: 9. Germline V gene lookup returns CDR1 SQVTM and CDR2 ANQGSEA. The CDR3 is CSVGGGQGLETQYF. DNA of the CDR3: TGCAGCGTCGGGGGGGGACAGGGGTTGGAGACCCAGTACTTC.

CDR3 in DNA: TGCGCCAGCAGCGGTCTTGGGACAGGAGAGGGTAGTTGGGGCTACACCTTC. Translation: CASSGLGTGEGSWGYTF. This chain uses TRBV5-1 with TRBJ1-2; TRBD1 matches 8 bases. The germline V gene encodes CDR1 SGHRS and CDR2 YFSETQ. The CDR3 runs 17 residues. J lost 8 bases, V lost 4 bases, and 19 bases had no gene match.

There are a few counts of this clone. The V gene is TRBV7-9, the J gene TRBJ2-2; D not certain. CDR1 SEHNR and CDR2 FQNEAQ come from the germline V gene (reference sequence). V gave up 3 bases and J gave up 3 bases, with 11 bases separating them. The CDR3 is 15 amino acids. DNA of the CDR3: TGTGCCAGCAGCTTTTTAAGGGCCGACACCGGGGAGCTGTTTTTT. Amino acids: CASSFLRADTGELFF.

The chain has TRBV6-5 and TRBJ1-1, with TRBD1 matching over 7 bases. Trimming took 9 bases from V and 6 from J; bases not matched to a gene: 13. Per the germline V gene, CDR1 is MNHEY and CDR2 is SVGAGI. The CDR3 sequence is 14 residues long. Here the CDR3 reads CASKSGGEEAEAFF. The DNA of the CDR3 is TGTGCCAGTAAATCAGGGGGAGAGGAGGCTGAAGCTTTCTTT.

This clone was observed a handful of times. The V and J genes are TRBV27 and TRBJ1-5; TRBD1 might be the D (5 bases). From germline, CDR1 is MNHEY and CDR2 SMNVEV (reference sequence). The CDR3 spans 14 residues. V lost 5 bases and J lost 5, with 13 bases in between. CDR3 loop: CASSIDRTYQPQHF. As DNA, the CDR3 is TGTGCCAGCAGTATTGACAGAACCTATCAGCCCCAGCATTTT.

The V gene is TRBV2, the J gene TRBJ1-6; 9 positions match TRBD1. The ends lost 3 bases at V and 3 bases at J; junction bases unmatched: 3. Germline V CDR1 and CDR2: SNHLY, FYNNEI. CDR3 size: 16 residues. This CDR3 reads CASSERQGVYNSPLHF. The CDR3 DNA follows: TGTGCCAGCAGTGAGCGACAGGGGGTCTATAATTCACCCCTCCACTTT. Looking up the rest from reference TRBV2 and TRBJ1-6 gives the full variable domain: EPEVTQTPSHQVTQMGQEVILRCVPISNHLYFYWYRQILGQKVEFLVSFYNNEISEKSEIFDDQFSVERPDGSNFTLKIRSTKLEDSAMYFCASSERQGVYNSPLHFGNGTRLTVT.